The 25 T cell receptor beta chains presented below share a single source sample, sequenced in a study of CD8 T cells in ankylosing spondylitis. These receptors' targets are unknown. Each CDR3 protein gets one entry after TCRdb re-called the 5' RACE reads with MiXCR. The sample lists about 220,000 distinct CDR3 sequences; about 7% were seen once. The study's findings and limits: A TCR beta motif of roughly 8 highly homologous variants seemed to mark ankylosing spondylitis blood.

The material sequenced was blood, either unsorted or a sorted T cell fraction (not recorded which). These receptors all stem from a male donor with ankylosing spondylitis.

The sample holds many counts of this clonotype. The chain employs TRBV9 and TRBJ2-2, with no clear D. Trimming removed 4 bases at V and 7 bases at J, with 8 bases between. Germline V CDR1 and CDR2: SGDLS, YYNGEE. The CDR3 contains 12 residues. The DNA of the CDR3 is TGTGCCAGCAGCATGGGTTTCGGGGAGCTGTTTTTT. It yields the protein CASSMGFGELFF.

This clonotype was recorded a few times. CDR3 protein: CAWSVSQGAFNTGELFF. The CDR3 DNA sequence: TGTGCCTGGAGTGTAAGCCAGGGGGCTTTCAACACCGGGGAGCTGTTTTTT. This chain uses TRBV30 with TRBJ2-2; 8 bases are a match to TRBD1. The CDR3 length is 17 residues. CDR1 GTSNPN and CDR2 SVGIG come from the germline V gene (reference sequence). With 0 bases clipped from V and 2 bases from J, the junction kept 8 bases outside the gene matches.

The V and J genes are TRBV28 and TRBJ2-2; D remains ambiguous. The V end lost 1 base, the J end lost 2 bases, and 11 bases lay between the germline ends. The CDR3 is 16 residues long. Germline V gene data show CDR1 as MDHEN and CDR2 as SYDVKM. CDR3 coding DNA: TGTGCCAGCAGTTTATTAAGTGGGGTTAACACCGGGGAGCTGTTTTTT. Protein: CASSLLSGVNTGELFF.

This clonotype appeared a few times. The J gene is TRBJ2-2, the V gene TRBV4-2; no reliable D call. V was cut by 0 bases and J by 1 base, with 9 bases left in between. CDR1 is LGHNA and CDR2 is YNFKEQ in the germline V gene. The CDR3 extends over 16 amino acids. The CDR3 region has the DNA TGTGCCAGCAGCCAAGAGTTGGCGGTGAACACCGGGGAGCTGTTTTTT. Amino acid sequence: CASSQELAVNTGELFF.

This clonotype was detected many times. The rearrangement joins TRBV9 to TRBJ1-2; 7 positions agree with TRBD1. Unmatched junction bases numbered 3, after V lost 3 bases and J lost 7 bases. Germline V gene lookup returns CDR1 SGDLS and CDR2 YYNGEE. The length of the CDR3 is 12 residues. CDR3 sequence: CASSGRGFGYTF. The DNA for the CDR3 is TGTGCCAGCAGCGGCAGGGGGTTTGGCTACACCTTC.

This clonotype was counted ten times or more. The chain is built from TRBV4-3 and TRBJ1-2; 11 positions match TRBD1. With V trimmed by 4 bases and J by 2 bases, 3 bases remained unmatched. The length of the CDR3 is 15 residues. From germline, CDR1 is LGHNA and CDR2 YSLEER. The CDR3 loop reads CASSLGQGANYGYTF. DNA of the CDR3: TGCGCCAGCAGCCTCGGACAGGGGGCAAACTATGGCTACACCTTC.

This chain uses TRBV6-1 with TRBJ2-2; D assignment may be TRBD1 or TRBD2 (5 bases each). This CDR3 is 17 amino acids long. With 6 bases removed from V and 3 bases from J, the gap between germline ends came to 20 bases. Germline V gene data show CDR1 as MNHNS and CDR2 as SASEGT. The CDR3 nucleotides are TGTGCCAGCAGCCCCGACCAGGGAGTAGGTTACACCGGGGAGCTGTTTTTT. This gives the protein CASSPDQGVGYTGELFF.

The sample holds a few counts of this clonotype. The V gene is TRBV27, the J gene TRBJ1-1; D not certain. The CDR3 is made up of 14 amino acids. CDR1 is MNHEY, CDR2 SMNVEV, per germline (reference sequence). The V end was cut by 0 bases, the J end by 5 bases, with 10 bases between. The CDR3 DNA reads TGTGCCAGCAGTTTATCAGGGAGCATTACTGAAGCTTTCTTT. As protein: CASSLSGSITEAFF.

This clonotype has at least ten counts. CDR3 sequence (DNA): TGCGCCAGCAGCCAAGGGCTAGCGGGGAGCACAGATACGCAGTATTTT. Translation gives CASSQGLAGSTDTQYF. This chain uses TRBV4-3 with TRBJ2-3, with 9 nucleotides matching TRBD2. The CDR3 contains 16 residues. The germline V gene has CDR1 LGHNA and CDR2 YSLEER. The junction had 2 bases not matched to a gene; V was cut back by 1 base and J by 0 bases.

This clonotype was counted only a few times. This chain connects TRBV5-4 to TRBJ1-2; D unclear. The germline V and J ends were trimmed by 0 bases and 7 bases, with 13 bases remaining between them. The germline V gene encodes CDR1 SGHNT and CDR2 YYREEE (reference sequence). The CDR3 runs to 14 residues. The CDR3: CASSLERPSSGYTF. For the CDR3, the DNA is TGTGCCAGCAGCTTGGAACGTCCAAGTAGTGGCTACACCTTC.

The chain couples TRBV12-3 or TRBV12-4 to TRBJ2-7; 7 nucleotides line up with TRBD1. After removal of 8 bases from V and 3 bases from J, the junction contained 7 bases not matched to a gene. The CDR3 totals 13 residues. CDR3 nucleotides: TGTGCCAGCGGCCCGGGACAGCACTACGAGCAGTACTTC. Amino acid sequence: CASGPGQHYEQYF.

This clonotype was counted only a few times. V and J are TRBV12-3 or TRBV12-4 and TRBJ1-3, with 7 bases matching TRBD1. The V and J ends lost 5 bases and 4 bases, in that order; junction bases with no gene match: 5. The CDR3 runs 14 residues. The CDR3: CASSTGTAGNTIYF. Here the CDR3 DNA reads TGTGCCAGCAGTACCGGGACAGCCGGAAACACCATATATTTT.

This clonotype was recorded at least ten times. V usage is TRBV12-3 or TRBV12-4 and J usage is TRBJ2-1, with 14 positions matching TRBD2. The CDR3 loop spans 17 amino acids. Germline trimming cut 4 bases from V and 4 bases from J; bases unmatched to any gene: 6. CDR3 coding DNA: TGTGCCAGCAGTTCCCCCGGGACTAGCGGGGGATACAATGAGCAGTTCTTC. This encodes CASSSPGTSGGYNEQFF.

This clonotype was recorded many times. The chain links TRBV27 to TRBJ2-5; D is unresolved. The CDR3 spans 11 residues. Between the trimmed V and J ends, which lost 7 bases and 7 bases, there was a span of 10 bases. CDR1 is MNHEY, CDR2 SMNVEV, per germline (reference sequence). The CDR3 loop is CASNDERTQYF. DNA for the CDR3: TGTGCCAGCAACGACGAGAGGACCCAGTACTTC.

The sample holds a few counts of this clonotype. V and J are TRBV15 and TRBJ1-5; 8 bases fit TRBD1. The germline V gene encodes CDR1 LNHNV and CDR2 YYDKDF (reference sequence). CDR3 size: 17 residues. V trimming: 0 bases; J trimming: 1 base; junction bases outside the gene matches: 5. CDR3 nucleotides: TGTGCCACCAGCAGAGATCTTGACAGGGGAAGCAATCAGCCCCAGCATTTT. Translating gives CATSRDLDRGSNQPQHF.

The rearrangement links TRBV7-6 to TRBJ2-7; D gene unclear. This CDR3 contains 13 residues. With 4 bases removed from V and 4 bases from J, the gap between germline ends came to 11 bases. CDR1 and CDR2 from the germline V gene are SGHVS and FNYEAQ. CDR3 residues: CASSSHSLYEQYF. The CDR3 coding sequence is TGTGCCAGCAGCTCTCACAGCTTATACGAGCAGTACTTC.

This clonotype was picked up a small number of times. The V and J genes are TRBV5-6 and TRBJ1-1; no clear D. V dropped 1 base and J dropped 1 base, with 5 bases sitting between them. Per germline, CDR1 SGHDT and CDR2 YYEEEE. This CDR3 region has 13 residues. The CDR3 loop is CASSLLPNTEAFF. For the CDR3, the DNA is TGTGCCAGCAGCTTGTTACCGAACACTGAAGCTTTCTTT.

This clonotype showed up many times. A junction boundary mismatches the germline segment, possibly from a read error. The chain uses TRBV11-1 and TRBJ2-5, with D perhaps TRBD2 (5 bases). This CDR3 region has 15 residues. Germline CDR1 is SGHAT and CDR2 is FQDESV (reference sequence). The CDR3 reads CASSLEGLYQETQYF. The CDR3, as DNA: TGTGCCAGCAGTTTAGAGGGATTGTACCAAGAGACCCAGTACTTC.

The CDR3 DNA sequence: TGTGCCACCAGCAGTCGGAGGGACCGCGCTACGCAGTATTTT. Translated: CATSSRRDRATQYF. The chain uses TRBV15 and TRBJ2-3, with D tentatively TRBD2 (6 bases). The V gene lost 3 bases and the J gene lost 8 bases, with 15 bases spanning the gap. The CDR3 loop spans 14 amino acids. Germline values: CDR1 LNHNV, CDR2 YYDKDF (reference sequence).

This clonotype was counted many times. The CDR3 sequence is CASTGTSGYNEQFF. The CDR3 DNA is TGTGCCAGCACCGGGACTAGCGGTTACAATGAGCAGTTCTTC. The chain couples TRBV12-3 or TRBV12-4 to TRBJ2-1; 11 nucleotides agree with TRBD2. The CDR3 sequence is 14 residues long. The ends lost 7 bases at V and 4 bases at J; junction bases unmatched: 3.

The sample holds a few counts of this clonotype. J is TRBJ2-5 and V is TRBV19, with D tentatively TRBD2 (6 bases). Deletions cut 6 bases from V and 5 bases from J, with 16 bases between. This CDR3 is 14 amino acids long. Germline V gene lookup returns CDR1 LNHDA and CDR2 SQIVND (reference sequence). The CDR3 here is CASRTTRDWETQYF. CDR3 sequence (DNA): TGTGCCAGTAGGACGACTCGGGACTGGGAGACCCAGTACTTC.

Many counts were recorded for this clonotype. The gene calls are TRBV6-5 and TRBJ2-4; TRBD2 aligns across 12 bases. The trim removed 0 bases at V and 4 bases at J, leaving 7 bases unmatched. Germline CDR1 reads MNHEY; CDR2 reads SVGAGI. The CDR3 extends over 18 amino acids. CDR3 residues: CASSYSKGLAGGKNIQYF. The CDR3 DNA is TGTGCCAGCAGTTACTCGAAGGGGCTAGCGGGAGGGAAAAACATTCAGTACTTC.

CDR3 region: CSARDYRGDRGLAKNIQYF. DNA for the CDR3: TGCAGTGCTAGAGATTACCGAGGGGACAGGGGGCTAGCCAAAAACATTCAGTACTTC. The chain uses TRBV20-1 and TRBJ2-4; 12 bases are shared with TRBD1. The CDR3 extends over 19 amino acids. Unmatched junction bases numbered 9, after V lost 0 bases and J lost 0 bases. Germline values: CDR1 DFQATT, CDR2 SNEGSKA (reference sequence).

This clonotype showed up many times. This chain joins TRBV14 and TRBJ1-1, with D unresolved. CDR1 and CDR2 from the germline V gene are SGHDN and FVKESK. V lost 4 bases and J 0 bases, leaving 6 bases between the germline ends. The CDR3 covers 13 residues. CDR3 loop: CASSRDMNTEAFF. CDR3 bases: TGTGCCAGCAGCCGAGACATGAACACTGAAGCTTTCTTT.

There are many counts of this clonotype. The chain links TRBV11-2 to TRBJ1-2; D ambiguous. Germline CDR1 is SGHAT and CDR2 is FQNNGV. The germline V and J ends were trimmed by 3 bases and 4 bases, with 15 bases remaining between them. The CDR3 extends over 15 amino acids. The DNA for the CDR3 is TGTGCCAGCAGCTTTTTCGGAAACAGCGTCTATGGCTACACCTTC. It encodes CASSFFGNSVYGYTF.